This T cell receptor beta chain was sequenced in a study of blood T cell repertoires in COVID-19. Across the study: Specimens from acute and convalescent COVID-19 originated in the United States, Italy and Spain.

Donors were grouped by their self-reported clinical history. The germline V gene has CDR1 LNHDA and CDR2 SQIVND (reference sequence). V shed 4 bases, J shed 3 bases, and the junction held 7 bases outside the gene matches. This CDR3 has 16 residues. The authors' processing: Estimated nucleated cell counts came from reference gene primer amplification. Clones were read by immunoSEQ multiplex PCR, and TCRdb kept only the in-frame ones, dropping some. V, J and clone size were drawn from that table, and D and trimming were deduced from the DNA. The sample records approximately 180,000 clones, 75% to 85% being singletons.

Material: PBMCs or T cells enriched from blood (not recorded which). The source of this sequence is a man between 45 and 60 years old who had recovered from COVID-19. The chain links TRBV19 to TRBJ2-7, with 12 bases identical to TRBD2. The CDR3 here is CASSTRTSGDYYEQYF. CDR3 in DNA: TGTGCCAGTAGTACAAGGACTAGCGGGGACTACTACGAGCAGTACTTC.